This T cell receptor (beta chain) stems from a study of blood T cell repertoires in COVID-19. Study at large: The study drew acute and convalescent COVID-19 samples from the United States, Italy and Spain. T cells, B-cell-depleted T cells, or PBMCs provided the cDNA or gDNA that served as material.

The germline V gene encodes CDR1 MNHEY and CDR2 SVGAGI. Trimming took 7 bases from V and 5 from J; bases not matched to a gene: 10. There are 15 residues in the CDR3. This clone was detected only a few times. Sequencing was performed with immunoSEQ multiplex PCR; in TCRdb, only in-frame clones are kept and a portion is missing. The table shows around 80,000 clones, with roughly 80% occurring only once. What was sequenced was peripheral blood. This TCR was sampled from a man aged 50-59 years with COVID-19, enrolled during active disease. The chain joins TRBV6-5 to TRBJ1-4; 7 positions match TRBD1. The CDR3 here is CASTPYRGWNEKLFF. DNA for the CDR3: TGTGCCAGCACCCCCTACAGGGGTTGGAATGAAAAACTGTTTTTT.